The 30 T cell receptor beta chains below all came from one sample that was sequenced in a study of blood T cells in healthy people across ages. The authors ran a second PCR of about 7 to 11 cycles using a sample-barcoded 5' primer and a J-beta primer mix. TCRdb reprocessed the 5' RACE reads via MiXCR and lists one record per CDR3 protein. Here the sample spans roughly 700,000 distinct CDR3 sequences, roughly 25% being singletons. The sample was also reused in another study, on T cells of mothers and their children.

The sample was blood. The receptors originated from a boy under 18 in good health.

This sequence joins TRBV28 and TRBJ1-1, with D tentatively TRBD1 (6 bases). CDR1 is MDHEN, CDR2 SYDVKM, per germline. The V end lost 2 bases, the J end lost 10 bases, and 17 bases lay between the germline ends. The CDR3 spans 14 residues. The CDR3 here is CASSLGPGVLGAFF. As DNA, the CDR3 is TGTGCCAGCAGTTTAGGGCCAGGGGTTCTCGGAGCTTTCTTT.

This clonotype has only a few counts. An end of the junction does not agree with germline; a read error may underlie this. The rearrangement joins TRBV19 to TRBJ2-2; 11 nucleotides align to TRBD2. Germline-derived CDR1 and CDR2 are LNHDA and SQIVND (reference sequence). The CDR3 is 15 amino acids. CDR3 in amino acids: CAGSERGLAVGELFF. The CDR3 DNA sequence: TGTGCCGGTAGTGAGCGGGGACTAGCGGTCGGGGAGCTGTTTTTT.

The gene calls are TRBV28 and TRBJ2-5; TRBD2 is a possible D gene (6 bases). The CDR3 contains 16 residues. V lost 6 bases and J lost 4, with 21 bases in between. Germline V gives CDR1 MDHEN, CDR2 SYDVKM. The CDR3 coding sequence is TGTGCCAGCAGCCTTGGGGGGAGCCAAGGAAGAGAGACCCAGTACTTC. It is translated as CASSLGGSQGRETQYF.

This clonotype was observed a handful of times. The chain couples TRBV20-1 to TRBJ2-7; perhaps TRBD1 as D (5 bases). The germline gives CDR1 DFQATT, CDR2 SNEGSKA (reference sequence). V was shortened by 0 bases and J by 5 bases, with 14 bases between the two germline ends. The CDR3 is 14 amino acids. The DNA for the CDR3 is TGCAGTGCTAGAGATTGGTCCAGGGTCCACGAGCAGTACTTC. Residues: CSARDWSRVHEQYF.

The chain is built from TRBV7-9 and TRBJ1-4; tentatively, D is TRBD1 (6 bases). In germline, CDR1 is SEHNR, CDR2 FQNEAQ (reference sequence). This CDR3 is built from 15 residues. Trimming removed 5 bases from V and 6 bases from J, with 16 bases in between. The CDR3 loop reads CASSLLQGGDEKLFF. The CDR3 region has the DNA TGTGCCAGCAGCCTACTACAGGGAGGCGATGAAAAACTGTTTTTT.

The chain links TRBV5-1 to TRBJ1-1; D remains unclear. V dropped 1 base and J dropped 0 bases, with 7 bases sitting between them. Per the germline V gene, CDR1 is SGHRS and CDR2 is YFSETQ. The CDR3 has 14 amino acids. Here the CDR3 reads CASSLLHMNTEAFF. The CDR3 DNA reads TGCGCCAGCAGCTTGCTACACATGAACACTGAAGCTTTCTTT.

The genes are TRBV20-1 and TRBJ1-5, with D tentatively TRBD1 (6 bases). The germline CDR1 and CDR2 sequences are DFQATT and SNEGSKA (reference sequence). Trimming shortened V by 3 bases and J by 6 bases, and 15 bases separated the two germline ends. This CDR3 is built from 14 residues. Here the CDR3 reads CSARTGGDGQPQHF. The CDR3 DNA sequence: TGCAGTGCTAGGACAGGCGGGGATGGTCAGCCCCAGCATTTT.

V gene TRBV20-1 combines with J gene TRBJ1-1; unclear D gene. This CDR3 has 13 residues. The ends were cut back, 0 bases at V and 3 bases at J, with 8 bases in the middle. CDR1 is DFQATT and CDR2 is SNEGSKA in the germline V gene (reference sequence). The CDR3 DNA reads as TGCAGTGCTAGAGATGGCAGAGACACTGAAGCTTTCTTT. This sequence encodes CSARDGRDTEAFF.

This clonotype was seen only a few times. The V gene is TRBV6-5, the J gene TRBJ2-5; D remains unclear. The germline CDR1 and CDR2 sequences are MNHEY and SVGAGI. V lost 0 bases and J lost 0, with 11 bases in between. CDR3 size: 16 residues. CDR3 sequence reads: CASSYSSGMYQETQYF. The DNA for the CDR3 is TGTGCCAGCAGTTACTCATCAGGAATGTACCAAGAGACCCAGTACTTC.

The V gene is TRBV29-1, the J gene TRBJ1-3, with 7 bases matching TRBD1. V trimming: 4 bases; J trimming: 4 bases; junction bases outside the gene matches: 13. The CDR3 covers 16 residues. Germline values: CDR1 SQVTM, CDR2 ANQGSEA. CDR3 nucleotides: TGCAGCGTTGCCCCCCGCCCGACAGGGAGCGGAAACACCATATATTTT. It yields the protein CSVAPRPTGSGNTIYF.

This clonotype was seen more than once but under ten times. The CDR3 loop is CSVPGQGKVNNEQFF. The CDR3 nucleotides are TGCAGCGTCCCCGGACAGGGGAAGGTTAACAATGAGCAGTTCTTC. The V and J genes are TRBV29-1 and TRBJ2-1; TRBD1 matches 9 bases. This CDR3 contains 15 residues. CDR1 and CDR2 from the germline V gene are SQVTM and ANQGSEA. The trim removed 6 bases at V and 5 bases at J, leaving 11 bases unmatched.

This clonotype was observed a few times. This rearrangement joins TRBV28 to TRBJ2-5, with D possibly TRBD1 on 5 matching bases. The J call is doubtful: the DNA matches TRBJ2-7 better. The CDR3 covers 15 residues. Germline assignment: CDR1 MDHEN and CDR2 SYDVKM. Here the CDR3 reads CASSPPNRYMSEQYF. CDR3 in DNA: TGTGCCAGCAGTCCCCCGAACAGGTATATGTCCGAGCAGTACTTC.

The CDR3 loop reads CASSHGGALDGYTF. As DNA, the CDR3 is TGTGCCAGCAGTCACGGGGGGGCCCTCGATGGCTACACCTTC. The V call is TRBV7-2, the J call TRBJ1-2; maybe TRBD1 (6 bases). The CDR3 spans 14 residues. Trimming left V 6 bases short and J 6 bases short, with 17 bases between. In germline, CDR1 is SGHTA, CDR2 FQGNSA.

This clonotype was seen at least ten times. V usage is TRBV20-1 and J usage is TRBJ1-2; a possible D gene is TRBD1 (5 bases). V lost 4 bases, J lost 0 bases, and 9 bases lay in between. The CDR3 consists of 13 residues. The germline V gene encodes CDR1 DFQATT and CDR2 SNEGSKA (reference sequence). The CDR3 reads CSAKKTANYGYTF. The CDR3 DNA reads TGCAGTGCTAAGAAGACAGCTAACTATGGCTACACCTTC.

This clonotype was seen a few times. The genes are TRBV7-9 and TRBJ2-1; D is unresolved. Between the trimmed V and J ends, which lost 3 bases and 9 bases, there was a span of 18 bases. Germline loops: CDR1 SEHNR, CDR2 FQNEAQ (reference sequence). The CDR3 sequence is 15 residues long. CDR3: CASSLDRSLPTEQFF. Here the CDR3 DNA reads TGTGCCAGCAGCTTGGACCGCTCCCTCCCCACTGAGCAGTTCTTC.

This clonotype was seen only a few times. This chain uses TRBV7-2 with TRBJ2-7; maybe TRBD2 (5 bases). V was pared by 3 bases and J by 9 bases, with 21 bases between. The germline V gene has CDR1 SGHTA and CDR2 FQGNSA. The CDR3 totals 15 residues. CDR3 sequence (DNA): TGTGCCAGCAGCTTTGGGCGGGTGGCCCGAACTGGGCAGTACTTC. It codes for CASSFGRVARTGQYF.

The chain links TRBV15 to TRBJ1-1; D remains unclear. Germline V lookup: CDR1 LNHNV, CDR2 YYDKDF (reference sequence). V was clipped by 1 base and J by 4 bases, with 7 bases between them. The CDR3 has 13 residues. This CDR3 is CATSRGPGTEAFF. Written as DNA, the CDR3 is TGTGCCACCAGCAGAGGGCCAGGCACTGAAGCTTTCTTT.

The chain joins TRBV2 to TRBJ2-5; 11 bases map to TRBD2. Germline CDR1 SNHLY, CDR2 FYNNEI. V shed 7 bases and J 4 bases; nucleotides not matched to a gene: 5. There are 14 residues in the CDR3. CDR3 residues: CASTGLAGAETQYF. The CDR3 DNA is TGTGCCAGCACCGGACTAGCGGGCGCAGAGACCCAGTACTTC.

This rearrangement joins TRBV6-5 to TRBJ1-2, with 9 bases identical to TRBD1. Trimming at V came to 6 bases and at J to 7 bases, leaving 6 bases not matched to a gene. Germline V CDR1 and CDR2: MNHEY, SVGAGI. The CDR3 loop spans 13 amino acids. DNA of the CDR3: TGTGCCAGCAGCCGGGGACAGGGTCGTGGCTACACCTTC. Protein: CASSRGQGRGYTF.

The CDR3 loop reads CASRLTGVEEKLFF. The DNA for the CDR3 is TGTGCCAGCAGGCTGACAGGGGTGGAGGAAAAACTGTTTTTT. This sequence joins TRBV6-2 or TRBV6-3 and TRBJ1-4; 8 bases are shared with TRBD1. The CDR3 covers 14 residues. Germline V gene data show CDR1 as MNHEY and CDR2 as SVGEGT. After removal of 6 bases from V and 8 bases from J, the junction contained 8 bases not matched to a gene.

This clonotype was counted between two and nine times. The chain employs TRBV7-9 and TRBJ1-4, with D possibly matching TRBD1 (5 bases). Germline V CDR1 and CDR2: SEHNR, FQNEAQ (reference sequence). The V and J ends lost 5 bases and 8 bases respectively, with 12 bases between them. The CDR3 runs to 13 residues. Here the CDR3 DNA reads TGTGCCAGCAGCCGCTTAGGGGAAGAAAAACTGTTTTTT. This codes for CASSRLGEEKLFF.

The V gene is TRBV7-2, the J gene TRBJ1-2, with 7 bases fitting TRBD1. Per the germline V gene, CDR1 is SGHTA and CDR2 is FQGNSA. The CDR3 contains 13 residues. V shed 3 bases, J shed 6 bases, and the junction held 4 bases outside the gene matches. As DNA, the CDR3 is TGTGCCAGCAGCTTTTCCGGGACAGATGGCTACACCTTC. It yields the protein CASSFSGTDGYTF.

This clonotype was counted only a few times. The CDR3 protein is CASSSYRVADSPLHF. The CDR3 bases are TGTGCCAGCAGTTCTTACAGGGTAGCCGATTCACCCCTCCACTTT. The chain combines TRBV27 with TRBJ1-6; tentatively, D is TRBD1 (6 bases). This CDR3 has 15 residues. Germline lookup yields CDR1 MNHEY and CDR2 SMNVEV (reference sequence). Trimming left V 4 bases short and J 8 bases short, with 15 bases between.

V and J are TRBV14 and TRBJ2-3, with D hard to call. CDR3 size: 13 residues. V was shortened by 2 bases and J by 6 bases, with 9 bases between the two germline ends. Germline-derived CDR1 and CDR2 are SGHDN and FVKESK. The CDR3 DNA sequence: TGTGCCAGCAGCCAACCCCGCTTGGATACGCAGTATTTT. Translation gives CASSQPRLDTQYF.

As for this clonotype: A much larger clone lies one base from this, so it may be a read error. This chain joins TRBV28 and TRBJ2-7; D unclear. With 6 bases removed from V and 3 bases from J, the gap between germline ends came to 6 bases. CDR1 and CDR2 from the germline V gene are MDHEN and SYDVKM. CDR3 size: 11 residues. CDR3 bases: TGTGCCAGCAGCAAGCTCTACGAGCAGTACTTC. It encodes CASSKLYEQYF.

This clonotype was picked up a small number of times. The chain joins TRBV20-1 to TRBJ2-2; TRBD1 matches 12 bases. Germline V gene lookup returns CDR1 DFQATT and CDR2 SNEGSKA (reference sequence). With V trimmed by 0 bases and J by 8 bases, 10 bases remained unmatched. There are 17 residues in the CDR3. The CDR3 nucleotides read TGCAGTGCTAGAGATGCGGGACAGGGGGCGAATTTTGGGGAGCTGTTTTTT. Amino acids: CSARDAGQGANFGELFF.

This clonotype was counted a few times. CDR3: CAGKRGLQETQYF. The CDR3 DNA follows: TGTGCCGGAAAGCGGGGGCTCCAAGAGACCCAGTACTTC. The chain employs TRBV7-8 and TRBJ2-5; 8 nucleotides line up with TRBD2. This CDR3 is built from 13 residues. After removal of 11 bases from V and 1 base from J, the junction contained 6 bases not matched to a gene. CDR1 SGHVS and CDR2 FQNEAQ come from the germline V gene. The full variable domain, rest sourced from reference TRBV7-8 and TRBJ2-5, is GAGVSQSPRYKVAKRGQDVALRCDPISGHVSLFWYQQALGQGPEFLTYFQNEAQLDKSGLPSDRFFAERPEGSVSTLKIQRTQQEDSAVYLCAGKRGLQETQYFGPGTRLLVL.

This chain connects TRBV10-3 to TRBJ2-5; a weak D match, TRBD2 (6 bases). The CDR3 totals 13 residues. CDR1 ENHRY and CDR2 SYGVKD come from the germline V gene. The germline V and J ends were trimmed by 5 bases and 4 bases, with 11 bases remaining between them. DNA of the CDR3: TGTGCCATCAGTTTGAGGAGGGGAGAGACCCAGTACTTC. Its protein product is CAISLRRGETQYF.

In the case of this clonotype: A much larger clonotype is one base distant, so this may be a read error. The chain recombines TRBV28 with TRBJ2-1, with 7 positions matching TRBD1. J lost 7 bases, V lost 5 bases, and 2 bases had no gene match. The CDR3 consists of 12 residues. Germline assignment: CDR1 MDHEN and CDR2 SYDVKM. CDR3 sequence: CASSTGENEQFF. CDR3 in DNA: TGTGCCAGCAGTACAGGGGAGAATGAGCAGTTCTTC.

The chain employs TRBV5-4 and TRBJ2-1, with 7 bases that match TRBD2. After removal of 5 bases from V and 2 bases from J, the junction contained 10 bases not matched to a gene. Germline V gene sequence: CDR1 SGHNT, CDR2 YYREEE (reference sequence). This CDR3 contains 16 residues. In DNA, the CDR3 is TGTGCCAGCAGGTCGATCAGCGGGACTGCCTACAATGAGCAGTTCTTC. Its translation: CASRSISGTAYNEQFF.